This TCR beta chain stems from a study of graft-versus-host responses after intestinal transplantation. Study details: Multivisceral, liver-intestinal, or isolated intestinal grafts went to recipients. General study findings and limits: Allografts from individuals with graft-donor T cell macrochimerism displayed high graft-versus-host to host-versus-graft clonal ratios. The recipient marrow held GvH clones, and some of them showed up first in ileum or blood.

The repertoire was sequenced with immunoSEQ multiplex PCR; TCRdb's copy has only in-frame clones and lacks some. The repertoire includes 14,000 or so clones, roughly two fifths of them detected once, and roughly 14% sits in the top ten. Approximately 200,000 CFSE-labeled responder cells were plated with approximately 200,000 irradiated, violet-dye-labeled stimulator cells. Sequencing used alloreactive CD8+ T cells from a mixed lymphocyte reaction culture, obtained before intestinal transplant. The subset denotes: CFSE-low proliferating T cells sorted from roughly 6-day pre-transplant mixed lymphocyte reaction (GvH or HvG direction). The receptor was derived from a human patient who received an intestinal transplant.

CDR3 sequence (DNA): TGCAGCGTTCCGGCAGGGACAGATGGCTACACCTTC. This sequence encodes CSVPAGTDGYTF. The chain couples TRBV29-1 to TRBJ1-2; 7 nucleotides align to TRBD1. The CDR3 runs to 12 residues. The V gene end was trimmed by 5 bases and the J gene end by 6 bases; junction bases not matched to a gene: 6. Germline assignment: CDR1 SQVTM and CDR2 ANQGSEA. Together with reference TRBV29-1 and TRBJ1-2, the CDR3 gives the full variable domain: SAVISQKPSRDICQRGTSLTIQCQVDSQVTMMFWYRQQPGQSLTLIATANQGSEATYESGFVIDKFPISRPNLTFSTLTVSNMSPEDSSIYLCSVPAGTDGYTFGSGTRLTVV.